This T cell receptor beta chain was sequenced during a study of human T cells and chemical hapten exposure. At the level of the study: Each patch test put 0.01% DPC on the upper back, and results were read at 6 days.

The V and J ends lost 5 bases and 2 bases respectively, with 16 bases between them. Germline V gene sequence: CDR1 SGHTA, CDR2 FQGTGA. The CDR3 runs 15 residues. TCRdb itself ran the RACE reads through MiXCR, one entry per CDR3 protein. There are around 200,000 distinct CDR3 sequences in the sample; 25% to 30% occur only once, and 2.5% to 3.5% lies in the top ten. This clonotype was seen many times. The time point: pre-sensitization, week 0. Treatment reported: therapeutic diphenylcyclopropenone sensitization with weekly scalp DPC. At patch-test visits, sampling came before the patch test. Patients had alopecia, were aged 18 to 70, and were not pregnant.

This sample comprised whole blood, obtained in connection with sensitization to the hapten diphenylcyclopropenone (DPC). This chain uses TRBV7-3 with TRBJ2-7; the D gene is possibly TRBD2 (5 bases). The sequence derives from a woman younger than 45 with alopecia areata. Some clones in this sample may be carry-over from other donors' samples. The CDR3 reads CASSQGGGSPYEQYF. The CDR3 bases are TGTGCCAGCAGCCAAGGAGGTGGTTCCCCCTACGAGCAGTACTTC.